This T cell receptor (beta chain) was identified in a study of blood T cell repertoires in COVID-19. Study background: Collection of acute and convalescent COVID-19 samples took place in the United States, Italy and Spain. PBMCs, B-cell-depleted T cells, or T cells provided the cDNA or gDNA that made up the material.

CDR3 length: 13 amino acids. CDR1 and CDR2 (germline): SGHRS, YFSETQ. Trimming took 2 bases from V and 3 from J, leaving 9 bases between them. Original data processing: From reference gene primer amplification, estimates of nucleated cell counts were derived. The table came from immunoSEQ multiplex PCR; TCRdb's copy has only in-frame clones and leaves some out. The V and J calls and clone size are taken from that table; D and trimming were inferred from the DNA. The sample yields fewer than 35,000 clones, 80% to 90% seen once. The material sequenced was peripheral blood. This sequence originates from an elderly man with acute or convalescent COVID-19. The chain carries TRBV5-1 and TRBJ2-7, with D possibly TRBD1 on 5 matching bases. CDR3 region: CASSLLGDYEQYF. In DNA, the CDR3 is TGCGCCAGCAGCTTATTAGGGGACTACGAGCAGTACTTC.